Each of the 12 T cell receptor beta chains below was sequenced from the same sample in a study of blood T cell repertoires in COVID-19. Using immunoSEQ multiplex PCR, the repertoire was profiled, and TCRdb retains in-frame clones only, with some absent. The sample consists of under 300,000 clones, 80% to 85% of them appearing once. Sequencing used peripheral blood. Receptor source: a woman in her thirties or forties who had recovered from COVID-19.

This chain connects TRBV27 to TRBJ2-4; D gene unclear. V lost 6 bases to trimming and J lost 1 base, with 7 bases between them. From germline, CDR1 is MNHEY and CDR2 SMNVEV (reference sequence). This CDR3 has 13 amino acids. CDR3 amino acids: CASRPTAKNIQYF. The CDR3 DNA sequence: TGTGCCAGCAGACCAACTGCCAAAAACATTCAGTACTTC.

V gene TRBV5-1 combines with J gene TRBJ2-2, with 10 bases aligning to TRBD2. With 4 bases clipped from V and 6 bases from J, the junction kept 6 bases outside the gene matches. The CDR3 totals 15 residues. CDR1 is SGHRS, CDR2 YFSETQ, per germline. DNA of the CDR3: TGCGCCAGCAGCGGGAGCGGGGGGGCCTCCGGGGAGCTGTTTTTT. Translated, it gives CASSGSGGASGELFF.

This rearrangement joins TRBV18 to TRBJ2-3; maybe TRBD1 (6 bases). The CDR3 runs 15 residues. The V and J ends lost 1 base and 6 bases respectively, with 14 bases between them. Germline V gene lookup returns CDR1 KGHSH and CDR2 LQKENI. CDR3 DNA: TGTGCCAGCTCACCACGGGGCGGAACAGGGGATACGCAGTATTTT. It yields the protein CASSPRGGTGDTQYF. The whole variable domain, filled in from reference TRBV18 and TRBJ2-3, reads NAGVMQNPRHLVRRRGQEARLRCSPMKGHSHVYWYRQLPEEGLKFMVYLQKENIIDESGMPKERFSAEFPKEGPSILRIQQVVRGDSAAYFCASSPRGGTGDTQYFGPGTRLTVL.

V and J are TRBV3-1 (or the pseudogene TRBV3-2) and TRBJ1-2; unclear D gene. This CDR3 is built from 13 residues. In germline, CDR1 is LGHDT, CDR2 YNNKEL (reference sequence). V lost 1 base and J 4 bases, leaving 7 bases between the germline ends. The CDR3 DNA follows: TGTGCCAGCAGCCAAGGCGGCCTCTATGGCTACACCTTC. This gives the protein CASSQGGLYGYTF.

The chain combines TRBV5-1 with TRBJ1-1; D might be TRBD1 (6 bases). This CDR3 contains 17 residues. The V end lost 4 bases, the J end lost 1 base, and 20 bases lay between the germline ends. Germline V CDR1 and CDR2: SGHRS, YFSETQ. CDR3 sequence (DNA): TGCGCCAGCAGCCCTTCAGGGAGGGGGGCGACGAACACTGAAGCTTTCTTT. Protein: CASSPSGRGATNTEAFF.

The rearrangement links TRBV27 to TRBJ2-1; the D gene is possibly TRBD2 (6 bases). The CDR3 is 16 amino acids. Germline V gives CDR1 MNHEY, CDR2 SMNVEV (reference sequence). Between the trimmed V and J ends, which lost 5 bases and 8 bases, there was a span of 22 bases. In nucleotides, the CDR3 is TGTGCCAGCAGTCCGACCGCGGGGACCGCTCGGGATGAGCAGTTCTTC. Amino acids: CASSPTAGTARDEQFF.

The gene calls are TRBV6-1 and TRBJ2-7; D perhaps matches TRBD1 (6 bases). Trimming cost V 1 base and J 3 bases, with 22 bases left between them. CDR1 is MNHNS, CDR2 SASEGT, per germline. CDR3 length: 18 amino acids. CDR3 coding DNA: TGTGCCAGCAGTGAAGAGGGGGAAAGCTGGATGTCGAGCTACGAGCAGTACTTC. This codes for CASSEEGESWMSSYEQYF.

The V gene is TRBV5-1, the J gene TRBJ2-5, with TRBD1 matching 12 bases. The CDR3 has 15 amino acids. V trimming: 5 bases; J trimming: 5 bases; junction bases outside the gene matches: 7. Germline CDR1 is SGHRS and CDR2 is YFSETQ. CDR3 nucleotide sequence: TGCGCCAGCAGAAACCGGGACAGGGGGCTGGAGACCCAGTACTTC. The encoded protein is CASRNRDRGLETQYF.

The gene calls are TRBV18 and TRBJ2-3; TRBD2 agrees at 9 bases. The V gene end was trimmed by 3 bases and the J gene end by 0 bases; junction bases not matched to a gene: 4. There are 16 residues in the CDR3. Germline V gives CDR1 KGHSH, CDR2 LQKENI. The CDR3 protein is CASSPRLAGSTDTQYF. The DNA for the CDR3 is TGTGCCAGCTCACCGAGGCTAGCGGGGAGCACAGATACGCAGTATTTT.

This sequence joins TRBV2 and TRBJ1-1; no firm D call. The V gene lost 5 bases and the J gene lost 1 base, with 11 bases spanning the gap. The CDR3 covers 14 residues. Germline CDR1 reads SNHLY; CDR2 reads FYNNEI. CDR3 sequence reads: CASSSRRSNTEAFF. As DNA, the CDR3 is TGTGCCAGCAGTTCTCGCAGGTCGAACACTGAAGCTTTCTTT.

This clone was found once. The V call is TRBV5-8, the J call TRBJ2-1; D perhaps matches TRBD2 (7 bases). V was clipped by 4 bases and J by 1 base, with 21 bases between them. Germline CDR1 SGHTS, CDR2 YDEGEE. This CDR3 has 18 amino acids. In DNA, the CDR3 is TGTGCCAGCAGCCCCCCGGGGGCAGCGGGGTGGTCCTACAATGAGCAGTTCTTC. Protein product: CASSPPGAAGWSYNEQFF.

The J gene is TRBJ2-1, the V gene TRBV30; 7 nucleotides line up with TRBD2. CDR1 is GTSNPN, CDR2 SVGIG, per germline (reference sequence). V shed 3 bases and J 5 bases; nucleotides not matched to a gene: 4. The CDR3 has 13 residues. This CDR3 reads CAWSSGTNNEQFF. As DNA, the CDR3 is TGTGCCTGGAGCAGCGGGACCAACAATGAGCAGTTCTTC.